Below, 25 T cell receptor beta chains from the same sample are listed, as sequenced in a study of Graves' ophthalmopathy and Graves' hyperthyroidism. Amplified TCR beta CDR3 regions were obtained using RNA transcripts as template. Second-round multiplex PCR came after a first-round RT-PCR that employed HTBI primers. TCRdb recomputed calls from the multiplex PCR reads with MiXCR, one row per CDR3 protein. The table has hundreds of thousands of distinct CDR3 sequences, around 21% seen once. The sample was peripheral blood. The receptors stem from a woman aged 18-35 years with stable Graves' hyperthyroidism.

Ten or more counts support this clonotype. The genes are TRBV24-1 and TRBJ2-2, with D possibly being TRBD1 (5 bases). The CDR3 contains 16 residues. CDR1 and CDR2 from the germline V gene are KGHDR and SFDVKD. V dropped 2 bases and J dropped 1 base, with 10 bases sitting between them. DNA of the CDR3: TGTGCCACCAGTGATTCCTACAGGAGGAACACCGGGGAGCTGTTTTTT. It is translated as CATSDSYRRNTGELFF.

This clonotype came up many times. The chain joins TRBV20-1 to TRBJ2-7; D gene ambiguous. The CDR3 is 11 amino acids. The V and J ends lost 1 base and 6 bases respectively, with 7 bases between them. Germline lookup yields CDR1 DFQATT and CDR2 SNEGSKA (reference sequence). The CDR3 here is CSARVRSEQYF. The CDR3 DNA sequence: TGCAGTGCTAGAGTCCGTTCCGAGCAGTACTTC.

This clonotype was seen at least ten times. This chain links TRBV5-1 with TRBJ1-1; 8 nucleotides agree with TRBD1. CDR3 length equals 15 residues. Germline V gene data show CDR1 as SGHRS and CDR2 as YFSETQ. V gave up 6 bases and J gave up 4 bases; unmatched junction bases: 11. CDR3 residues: CASKRKTGEVTEAFF. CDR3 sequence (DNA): TGCGCCAGCAAACGGAAGACAGGGGAGGTCACTGAAGCTTTCTTT.

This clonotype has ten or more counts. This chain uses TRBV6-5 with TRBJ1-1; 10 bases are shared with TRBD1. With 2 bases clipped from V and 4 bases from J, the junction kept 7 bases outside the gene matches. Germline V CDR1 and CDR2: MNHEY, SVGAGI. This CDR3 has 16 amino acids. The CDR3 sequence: CASSYPQTGGLTEAFF. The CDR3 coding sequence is TGTGCCAGCAGTTACCCTCAGACAGGGGGCCTCACTGAAGCTTTCTTT.

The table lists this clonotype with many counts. The CDR3 region is CASSFSTSGRSEQYF. Here the CDR3 DNA reads TGTGCCAGCAGCTTTTCTACTAGCGGGAGATCAGAGCAGTACTTC. The rearrangement joins TRBV7-2 to TRBJ2-7, with 11 bases matching TRBD2. The CDR3 has 15 amino acids. Germline V CDR1 and CDR2: SGHTA, FQGNSA. V lost 3 bases to trimming and J lost 7 bases; unmatched junction nucleotides: 8.

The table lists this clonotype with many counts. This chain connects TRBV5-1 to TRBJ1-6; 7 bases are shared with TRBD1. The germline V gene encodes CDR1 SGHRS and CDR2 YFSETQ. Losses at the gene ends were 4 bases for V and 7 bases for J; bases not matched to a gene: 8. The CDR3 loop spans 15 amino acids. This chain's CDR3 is CASSINRGANSPLHF. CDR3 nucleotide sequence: TGCGCCAGCAGCATTAACAGGGGCGCCAATTCACCCCTCCACTTT.

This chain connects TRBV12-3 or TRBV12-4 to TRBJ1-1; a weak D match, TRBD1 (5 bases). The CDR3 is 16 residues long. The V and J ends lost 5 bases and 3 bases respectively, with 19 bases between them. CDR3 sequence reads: CASSPIPTQADTEAFF. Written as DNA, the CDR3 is TGTGCCAGCAGTCCAATTCCCACACAGGCGGACACTGAAGCTTTCTTT.

The CDR3 region has the DNA TGTGCCAGCTCACCGGAGGGGCTCCAAGAGACCCAGTACTTC. Translation gives CASSPEGLQETQYF. The rearrangement uses TRBV18 and TRBJ2-5; TRBD2 is a possible D gene (6 bases). Germline lookup yields CDR1 KGHSH and CDR2 LQKENI. The CDR3 runs to 14 residues. V was pared by 3 bases and J by 1 base, with 9 bases between.

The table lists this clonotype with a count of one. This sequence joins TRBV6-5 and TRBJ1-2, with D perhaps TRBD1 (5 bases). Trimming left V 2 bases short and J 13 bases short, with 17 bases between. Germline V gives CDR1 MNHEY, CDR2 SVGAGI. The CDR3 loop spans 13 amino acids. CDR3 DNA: TGTGCCAGCAGTTACACCCTGGGAGGGGCACGCACCTTC. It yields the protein CASSYTLGGARTF.

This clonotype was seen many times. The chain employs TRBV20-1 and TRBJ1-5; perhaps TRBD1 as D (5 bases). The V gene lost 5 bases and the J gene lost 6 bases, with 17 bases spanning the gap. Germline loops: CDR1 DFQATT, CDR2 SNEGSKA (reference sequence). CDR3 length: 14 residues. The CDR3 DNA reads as TGCAGTGCTGGGGGGTGGAGGGGAGGTCAGCCCCAGCATTTT. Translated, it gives CSAGGWRGGQPQHF.

CDR3 bases: TGTGCCAGCAGCTTAAAAACACAGAACACTGAAGCTTTCTTT. Its protein is CASSLKTQNTEAFF. The chain joins TRBV7-2 to TRBJ1-1; D is unclear. V gave up 2 bases and J gave up 1 base, with 8 bases separating them. This CDR3 is built from 14 residues. Germline V gene sequence: CDR1 SGHTA, CDR2 FQGNSA.

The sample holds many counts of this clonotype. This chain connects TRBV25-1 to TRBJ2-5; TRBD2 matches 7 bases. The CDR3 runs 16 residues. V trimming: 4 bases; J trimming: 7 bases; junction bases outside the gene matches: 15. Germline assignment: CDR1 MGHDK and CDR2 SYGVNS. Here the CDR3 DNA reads TGTGCCAGCAGTGGTCCTACGGTAGCGGGCCTCGGGACCCAGTACTTC. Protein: CASSGPTVAGLGTQYF.

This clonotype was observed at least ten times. CDR3 DNA sequence: TGTGCCTGGAGTACTGGAGGAGATGGCTACACCTTC. It translates to CAWSTGGDGYTF. This chain uses TRBV30 with TRBJ1-2; D not certain. The V and J ends lost 2 bases and 6 bases respectively, with 10 bases between them. CDR3 length: 12 amino acids. The germline V gene encodes CDR1 GTSNPN and CDR2 SVGIG (reference sequence).

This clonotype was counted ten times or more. Written as DNA, the CDR3 is TGCAGTGCTAGTGGTATCAGGGGTTTGGGAGAGACCCAGTACTTC. This sequence encodes CSASGIRGLGETQYF. The J gene is TRBJ2-5, the V gene TRBV20-1, with D tentatively TRBD1 (6 bases). Per germline, CDR1 DFQATT and CDR2 SNEGSKA (reference sequence). This CDR3 comprises 15 residues. Deletions cut 3 bases from V and 4 bases from J, with 18 bases between.

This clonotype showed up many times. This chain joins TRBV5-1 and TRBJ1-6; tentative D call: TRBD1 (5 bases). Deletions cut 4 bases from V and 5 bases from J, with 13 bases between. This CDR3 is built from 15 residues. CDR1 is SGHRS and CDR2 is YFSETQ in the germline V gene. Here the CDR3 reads CASSTGTVDNSPLHF. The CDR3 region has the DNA TGCGCCAGCAGCACGGGGACCGTCGATAATTCACCCCTCCACTTT.

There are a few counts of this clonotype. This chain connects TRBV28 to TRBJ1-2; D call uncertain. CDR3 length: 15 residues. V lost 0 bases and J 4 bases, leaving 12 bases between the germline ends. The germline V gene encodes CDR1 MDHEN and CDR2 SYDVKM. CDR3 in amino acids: CASSLWVGVRYGYTF. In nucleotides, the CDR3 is TGTGCCAGCAGTTTATGGGTTGGGGTTCGCTATGGCTACACCTTC.

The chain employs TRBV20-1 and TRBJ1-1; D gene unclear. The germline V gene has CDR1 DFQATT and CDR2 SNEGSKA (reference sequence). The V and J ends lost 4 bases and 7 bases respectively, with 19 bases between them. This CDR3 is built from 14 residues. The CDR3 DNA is TGCAGTGCTAATAACCTGCAGAAGGAACGTGAAGCTTTCTTT. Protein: CSANNLQKEREAFF.

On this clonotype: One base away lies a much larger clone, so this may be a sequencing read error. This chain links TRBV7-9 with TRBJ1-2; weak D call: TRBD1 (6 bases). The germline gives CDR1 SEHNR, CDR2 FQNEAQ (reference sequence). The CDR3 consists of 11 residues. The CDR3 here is CASSLSGGYIF. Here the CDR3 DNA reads TGTGCCAGCAGCTTATCTGGGGGCTACATCTTC.

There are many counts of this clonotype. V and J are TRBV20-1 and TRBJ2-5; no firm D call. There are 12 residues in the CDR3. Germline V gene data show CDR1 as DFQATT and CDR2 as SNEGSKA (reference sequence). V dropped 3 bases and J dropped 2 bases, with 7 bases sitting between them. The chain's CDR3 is CSASLQQETQYF. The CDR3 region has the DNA TGCAGTGCTAGTTTGCAACAAGAGACCCAGTACTTC.

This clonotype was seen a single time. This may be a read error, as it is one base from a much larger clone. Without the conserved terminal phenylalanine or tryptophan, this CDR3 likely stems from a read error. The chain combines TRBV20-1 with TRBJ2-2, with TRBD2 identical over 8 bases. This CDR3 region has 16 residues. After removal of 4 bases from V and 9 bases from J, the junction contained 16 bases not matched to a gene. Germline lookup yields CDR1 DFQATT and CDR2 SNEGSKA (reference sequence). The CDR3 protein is CSAMGPESGRGWELFY. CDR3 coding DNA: TGCAGTGCTATGGGTCCTGAGAGCGGGAGAGGTTGGGAGCTGTTTTAT.

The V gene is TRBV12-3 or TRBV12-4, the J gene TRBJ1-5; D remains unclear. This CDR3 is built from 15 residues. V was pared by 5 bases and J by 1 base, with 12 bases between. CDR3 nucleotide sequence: TGTGCCAGCAGTCCTTCCTCCGGGAGCAATCAGCCCCAGCATTTT. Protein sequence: CASSPSSGSNQPQHF.

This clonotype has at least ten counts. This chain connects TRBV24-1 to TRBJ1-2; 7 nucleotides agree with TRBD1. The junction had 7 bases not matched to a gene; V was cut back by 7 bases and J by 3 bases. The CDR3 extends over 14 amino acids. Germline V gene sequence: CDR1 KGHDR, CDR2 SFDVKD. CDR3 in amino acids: CATRGKGADYGYTF. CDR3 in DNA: TGTGCCACCAGGGGGAAGGGGGCTGACTATGGCTACACCTTC.

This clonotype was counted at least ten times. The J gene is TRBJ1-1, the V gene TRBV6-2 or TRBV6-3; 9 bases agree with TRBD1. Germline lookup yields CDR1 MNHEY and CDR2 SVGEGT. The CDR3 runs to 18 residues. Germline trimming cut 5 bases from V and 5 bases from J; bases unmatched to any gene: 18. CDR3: CASSLLWYRGPNRTEAFF. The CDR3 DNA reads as TGTGCCAGCAGTCTACTCTGGTACAGGGGGCCGAACAGGACTGAAGCTTTCTTT.

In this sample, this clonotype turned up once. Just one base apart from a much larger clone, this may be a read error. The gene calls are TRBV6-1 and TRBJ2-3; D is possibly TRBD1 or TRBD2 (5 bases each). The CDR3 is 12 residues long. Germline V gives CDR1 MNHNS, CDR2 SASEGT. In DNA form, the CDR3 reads TGTGCCAGCAGTGGAAGGGGAGATACGCAGTCTTTT. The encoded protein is CASSGRGDTQSF.

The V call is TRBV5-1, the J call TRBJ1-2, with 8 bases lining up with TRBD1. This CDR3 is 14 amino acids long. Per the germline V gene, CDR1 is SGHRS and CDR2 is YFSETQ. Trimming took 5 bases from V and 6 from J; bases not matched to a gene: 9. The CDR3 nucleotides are TGCGCCAGCAGACAATCGACAGGGGCCGATGGCTACACCTTC. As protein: CASRQSTGADGYTF.